The 8 T cell receptor beta chains given below trace back to one sample, sequenced in a study of T cells in tuberculosis. The repertoire was sequenced with immunoSEQ multiplex PCR; TCRdb's copy has only in-frame clones and lacks some. Among roughly 34,000 clones, under 95% were seen once, and the ten largest hold approximately 10%. As for time point: new active TB diagnosis, blood taken before or within 7 days of starting treatment. Specimen: PBMCs, collected at tuberculosis diagnosis. The receptors stem from an adult with tuberculosis.

The chain combines TRBV2 with TRBJ1-5; possibly TRBD1 for D (5 bases). V lost 3 bases to trimming and J lost 1 base, with 10 bases between them. This CDR3 comprises 15 residues. Per the germline V gene, CDR1 is SNHLY and CDR2 is FYNNEI. CDR3 nucleotide sequence: TGTGCCAGCAGTGATGGTGGGGCGAGCAATCAGCCCCAGCATTTT. It translates to CASSDGGASNQPQHF.

This clone has just one count. This chain links TRBV7-3 with TRBJ2-1, with 8 positions matching TRBD2. V was clipped by 8 bases and J by 1 base; unmatched bases: 4. Looked up from germline, CDR1 is SGHTA and CDR2 is FQGTGA. The CDR3 covers 14 residues. The DNA for the CDR3 is TGTGCCAGCCAGGCTAGCGGGTCCTACAATGAGCAGTTCTTC. This sequence encodes CASQASGSYNEQFF.

The J gene is TRBJ2-7, the V gene TRBV5-1, with D perhaps matching TRBD1 (7 bases). The V and J ends lost 4 bases and 3 bases respectively, with 14 bases between them. Germline V gene data show CDR1 as SGHRS and CDR2 as YFSETQ. This CDR3 contains 14 residues. The CDR3 sequence: CASSGGTEFYEQYF. For the CDR3, the DNA is TGCGCCAGCAGCGGGGGGACAGAGTTCTACGAGCAGTACTTC.

J is TRBJ1-4 and V is TRBV28; perhaps TRBD1 as D (5 bases). V lost 6 bases and J 4 bases, leaving 12 bases between the germline ends. The CDR3 has 14 residues. CDR1 is MDHEN, CDR2 SYDVKM, per germline. The CDR3 reads CASRHDRNNEKLFF. The CDR3, as DNA: TGTGCCAGCAGACACGACAGAAATAATGAAAAACTGTTTTTT.

The rearrangement joins TRBV7-9 to TRBJ2-7; TRBD1 is a possible D gene (5 bases). Germline-derived CDR1 and CDR2 are SEHNR and FQNEAQ (reference sequence). Deletions cut 3 bases from V and 0 bases from J, with 15 bases between. This CDR3 comprises 16 residues. CDR3 coding DNA: TGTGCCAGCAGCTTGGAGACAGTGGGAACCTCCTACGAGCAGTACTTC. Translated: CASSLETVGTSYEQYF.

This sequence joins TRBV29-1 and TRBJ2-1; a weak D match, TRBD2 (6 bases). From germline, CDR1 is SQVTM and CDR2 ANQGSEA. The V and J ends lost 5 bases and 10 bases respectively, with 15 bases between them. CDR3 length: 12 residues. As DNA, the CDR3 is TGCAGCGTTCAGGAGGGGATCGACGAGCAGTTCTTC. Encoded protein: CSVQEGIDEQFF.

The chain combines TRBV19 with TRBJ1-1, with no clear D. Trimming pared 1 base from V and 5 bases from J, leaving 8 bases between. From germline, CDR1 is LNHDA and CDR2 SQIVND (reference sequence). The CDR3 extends over 13 amino acids. CDR3 DNA: TGTGCCAGTAGTATAGGACCGGGGACTGAAGCTTTCTTT. Its translation: CASSIGPGTEAFF.

J is TRBJ2-1 and V is TRBV5-4, with 7 bases fitting TRBD2. CDR1 and CDR2 (germline): SGHNT, YYREEE (reference sequence). V lost 0 bases to trimming and J lost 1 base; unmatched junction nucleotides: 4. The CDR3 has 16 residues. Here the CDR3 DNA reads TGTGCCAGCAGCTTGGACGGCGGGGGTTCCTACAATGAGCAGTTCTTC. Residues: CASSLDGGGSYNEQFF.